This T cell receptor beta chain was sequenced during a study of a mutant IDH1 vaccine in newly diagnosed glioma. The overall study: Commencement of vaccination occurred 4-6 weeks following radiotherapy alone, or concurrently with temozolomide cycles. Antecedent treatment encompassed radiotherapy, temozolomide, or their combination; the majority received both. General observations from the study: Pseudoprogression seemed unrelated to changes in top peripheral T cell clonotypes.

Worth noting for this clone: Its antigen is unidentified.

Using immunoSEQ multiplex PCR, the repertoire was profiled, and TCRdb retains in-frame clones only, with some absent. In the table there are roughly 32,000 clones, approximately 89% of which are singletons. Time point reported: week 47, end of study. Alongside topical imiquimod, each dose of vaccine comprised 300 ug of mutant IDH1 20-mer peptide. The material sequenced was PBMCs, taken from a glioma patient whose treatment included an IDH1 peptide vaccine. The receptor was isolated from a man in his forties with glioma.

This CDR3 reads CASSGGEGLAETQYF. In DNA form, the CDR3 reads TGTGCCAGCAGCGGCGGGGAAGGGCTCGCGGAGACCCAGTACTTC. The V and J genes are TRBV28 and TRBJ2-5; possible D gene TRBD2, 6 bases. V lost 6 bases and J 5 bases, leaving 19 bases between the germline ends. The CDR3 is made up of 15 amino acids. Per the germline V gene, CDR1 is MDHEN and CDR2 is SYDVKM.